The next 11 T cell receptor beta chains were all read from a single sample in a study of control samples from healthy donors and cancer patients. This table comes from immunoSEQ multiplex PCR, and its TCRdb copy is limited to in-frame clones, with some not included. The sample holds approximately 100,000 clones; around nine tenths are singletons and the top ten take around an eighth. The sample comprised blood. Every receptor here comes from a young man in good health.

The V gene is TRBV4-1, the J gene TRBJ2-1; D could derive from TRBD1 or TRBD2 (6 bases each). The CDR3 totals 17 residues. The germline CDR1 and CDR2 sequences are MGHRA and YSYEKL. The ends were cut back, 1 base at V and 3 bases at J, with 16 bases in the middle. CDR3 sequence reads: CASSQGPARGRYNEQFF. CDR3 DNA sequence: TGCGCCAGCAGCCAAGGTCCGGCCCGGGGGCGCTACAATGAGCAGTTCTTC.

This rearrangement joins TRBV5-1 to TRBJ2-1; D possibly matches TRBD1 or TRBD2 (5 bases each). The CDR3 has 14 amino acids. The V gene lost 2 bases and the J gene lost 4 bases, with 10 bases spanning the gap. Germline-derived CDR1 and CDR2 are SGHRS and YFSETQ. The CDR3 is CASSFDWGYNEQFF. CDR3 DNA sequence: TGCGCCAGCAGCTTCGACTGGGGGTACAATGAGCAGTTCTTC.

The chain couples TRBV30 to TRBJ1-1; D is ambiguous. The germline V gene has CDR1 GTSNPN and CDR2 SVGIG (reference sequence). Trimming left V 3 bases short and J 9 bases short, with 14 bases between. CDR3 size: 12 residues. DNA of the CDR3: TGTGCCTGGAGCCGACAATCCGGACAAGCTTTCTTT. Translation gives CAWSRQSGQAFF.

The chain carries TRBV28 and TRBJ2-1, with unresolved D. The CDR3 spans 19 residues. Germline CDR1 is MDHEN and CDR2 is SYDVKM. V shed 3 bases and J shed 3 bases, with 24 bases lying between them. The CDR3 region has the DNA TGTGCCAGCAGTTTTCTACAGAGACGAAAAGAAGGATACTACAATGAGCAGTTCTTC. Translating it yields CASSFLQRRKEGYYNEQFF.

This chain connects TRBV7-6 to TRBJ2-4, with 10 bases matching TRBD2. Germline V gives CDR1 SGHVS, CDR2 FNYEAQ. The CDR3 has 22 residues. The J segment lost 2 bases and the V segment lost 5 bases, leaving 24 bases of the junction unmatched. CDR3 residues: CASSKGGLGTSALGGSKNIQYF. The CDR3 nucleotides read TGTGCCAGCAGCAAAGGGGGGCTCGGGACTAGCGCCCTGGGCGGGTCCAAAAACATTCAGTACTTC.

The V and J genes are TRBV7-9 and TRBJ2-7; 8 positions agree with TRBD1. The CDR3 totals 13 residues. The V gene's germline CDR1 is SEHNR and CDR2 FQNEAQ (reference sequence). Unmatched junction bases numbered 1, after V lost 0 bases and J lost 6 bases. In nucleotides, the CDR3 is TGTGCCAGCAGCTTAGCCCAGGGGGCCGAGCAGTACTTC. It yields the protein CASSLAQGAEQYF.

This clone turned up a few times. This rearrangement joins TRBV10-2 to TRBJ1-4; no clear D gene. V was clipped by 6 bases and J by 5 bases, with 4 bases between them. The CDR3 sequence is 11 residues long. CDR1 is WSHSY, CDR2 SAAADI, per germline. CDR3 bases: TGCGCCAGCAGCAGAAATGAAAAACTGTTTTTT. This encodes CASSRNEKLFF.

The chain uses TRBV5-8 and TRBJ1-5; the D is unclear. Trimming stripped 6 bases from V and 2 bases from J, with 9 bases between. The CDR3 runs to 13 residues. Germline V gene sequence: CDR1 SGHTS, CDR2 YDEGEE. The CDR3, as DNA: TGTGCCAGCATAACTCGGGGCAATCAGCCCCAGCATTTT. Encoded protein: CASITRGNQPQHF. Based on the CDR3 plus reference TRBV5-8 and TRBJ1-5, the full variable domain is EAGVTQSPTHLIKTRGQQATLRCSPISGHTSVYWYQQALGLGLQFLLWYDEGEERNRGNFPPRFSGRQFPNYSSELNVNALELEDSALYLCASITRGNQPQHFGDGTRLSIL.

This rearrangement joins TRBV5-4 to TRBJ2-7; D gene uncertain. This CDR3 region has 12 residues. The germline V and J ends were trimmed by 3 bases and 5 bases, with 9 bases remaining between them. The V gene's germline CDR1 is SGHNT and CDR2 YYREEE (reference sequence). The CDR3 DNA sequence: TGTGCCAGCAGCTCATCCCCCGACGAGCAGTACTTC. This translates into CASSSSPDEQYF.

The V call is TRBV6-1, the J call TRBJ1-3, with TRBD1 as a possible D gene (5 bases). The CDR3 extends over 16 amino acids. Trimming took off 3 bases at V and 0 bases at J, with 12 bases between the two ends. CDR1 and CDR2 from the germline V gene are MNHNS and SASEGT. The CDR3 here is CASSDKGLPSGNTIYF. CDR3 coding DNA: TGTGCCAGCAGTGACAAGGGGTTACCCTCTGGAAACACCATATATTTT.

The V and J genes are TRBV21-1 and TRBJ2-5; the table's D gene call, TRBD1, was not cross checked with the DNA. TRBV21-1 is flagged as a pseudogene. The CDR3 has 13 residues. The CDR3 nucleotides read TGTGCCAGCAGCAAAGGACAGCAAGAGACCCAGTACTTC. This translates into CASSKGQQETQYF.